The clone carrying this TCR beta chain appeared many times. This specimen comes from a study of T cells in Graves' hyperthyroidism and ophthalmopathy. Overall study: The initial diagnosis was the point when peripheral blood was collected, ahead of any treatment.

A patient was excluded if there was uncontrolled infection, other autoimmune disease, pregnancy or lactation. Clinical symptoms, serum thyroxine, TRAb, thyroid ultrasound and orbital computed tomography established diagnosis. Trimming removed 0 bases from V and 13 bases from J; junction bases left unmatched: 9. Germline CDR1 is GTSNPN and CDR2 is SVGIG (reference sequence). This CDR3 has 14 residues. RNA transcripts yielded amplified TCR beta CDR3 regions. The primer set for the first-round RT-PCR of the TCR CDR3 was HTBI. TCRdb re-derived calls from the multiplex PCR reads in MiXCR, one entry per CDR3 protein. The table shows approximately 700,000 distinct CDR3 sequences, with roughly 15% occurring only once.

The sequenced sample consisted of blood. The receptor comes from a young man with Graves' hyperthyroidism. This chain uses TRBV30 with TRBJ2-5, with 12 bases that match TRBD2. The CDR3 sequence is CAWSVPASGRALYF. CDR3 nucleotide sequence: TGTGCCTGGAGTGTACCCGCTAGCGGGAGGGCTTTGTACTTC.